This T cell receptor beta chain was identified in a study of OX40 agonist ivuxolimab in advanced cancers. This CDR3 has 16 residues. J lost 7 bases, V lost 4 bases, and 10 bases had no gene match. CDR1 MDHEN and CDR2 SYDVKM come from the germline V gene. Assay used: immunoSEQ multiplex PCR; TCRdb lists only in-frame clones, some missing. The sample yields 62,000 or so clones, 85% seen once. This TCR was sampled from an adult with an advanced solid tumor such as melanoma, head and neck, liver or kidney cancer. Sequenced material: CD4+ or CD8+ T cells sorted from blood, taken in a trial of the OX40 agonist ivuxolimab. The J gene is TRBJ1-4, the V gene TRBV28; 9 nucleotides match TRBD1. The CDR3 DNA reads as TGTGCCAGCAGTTCCTCTGGGACAGGGAAAATTGAAAAACTGTTTTTT. It specifies CASSSSGTGKIEKLFF.